A selection of T cell receptor beta chains follows, all from one sample in a study of PD-1 blockade in classical Hodgkin lymphoma. Data came from immunoSEQ multiplex PCR; TCRdb stores just in-frame clones and leaves some out. Among about 41,000 clones listed, 76% were seen once. The specimen comprised peripheral blood mononuclear cells (PBMCs), sampled at baseline. These receptors came from a human donor with classical Hodgkin lymphoma. The CDR3 runs from the conserved cysteine through the conserved F or W. The order of the fields is CDR3 protein, V gene, J gene, clone size. Not every row has a clone size; where given, it reads once, few, many or a size class.

CDR3: CASSSLGEEQFF
V: TRBV7-2
J: TRBJ2-1
size: .

CDR3: CASSPRGGLETQYF
V: TRBV27
J: TRBJ2-5
size: .

CDR3: CASSVRGLPQETQYF
V: TRBV9
J: TRBJ2-5
size: .

CDR3: CAWSVRYEQYF
V: TRBV30
J: .
size: .

CDR3: CAGSKGSSGETQYF
V: TRBV30
J: TRBJ2-5
size: .

CDR3: CASSPPRGARYGYTF
V: TRBV19
J: TRBJ1-2
size: .

CDR3: CASSSRQGPYQPQHF
V: TRBV7-2
J: TRBJ1-5
size: once

CDR3: CASSPENVWGEQFF
V: TRBV27
J: TRBJ2-1
size: .

CDR3: CASSQDWDGALPTNNEQFF
V: TRBV14
J: TRBJ2-1
size: .

CDR3: CASSLSPREGRAGELFF
V: TRBV27
J: TRBJ2-2
size: .

CDR3: CASSPQGANEKLFF
V: TRBV18
J: TRBJ1-4
size: .

CDR3: CASSLSSGGYEQYF
V: TRBV7-2
J: TRBJ2-7
size: .

CDR3: CASSHGQGNYGYTF
V: TRBV6-5
J: TRBJ1-2
size: .

CDR3: CASSEGTGGLGYGYTF
V: TRBV25-1
J: TRBJ1-2
size: .

CDR3: CASSLGPGSEDEQFF
V: TRBV13
J: TRBJ2-1
size: .

CDR3: CASSVATPLGASSYNEQFF
V: TRBV9
J: TRBJ2-1
size: .

CDR3: CASSEGRGTGNTIYF
V: TRBV10-2
J: TRBJ1-3
size: .

CDR3: CASTLAVTTDTQYF
V: TRBV6-1
J: TRBJ2-3
size: .

CDR3: CASSPDGTGTYSNQPQHF
V: TRBV5-5
J: TRBJ1-5
size: .

CDR3: CASSWRGSSYNEQFF
V: TRBV9
J: TRBJ2-1
size: few

CDR3: CASSLGSIRRAFTYEQYF
V: TRBV5-1
J: TRBJ2-7
size: .

CDR3: CASSDRDTQYF
V: TRBV9
J: TRBJ2-3
size: .

CDR3: CASSLGGNTEAFF
V: TRBV27
J: TRBJ1-1
size: once

CDR3: CASSGPHEQYF
V: TRBV10-1
J: TRBJ2-7
size: once

CDR3: CASSIGLAVGDEQFF
V: TRBV19
J: TRBJ2-1
size: .

CDR3: CASSVFSGSYNEQFF
V: TRBV6-4
J: TRBJ2-1
size: few

CDR3: CASSYLGRPEQYF
V: TRBV6-6
J: TRBJ2-7
size: .

CDR3: CASSRDRIYYEQYF
V: TRBV6-1
J: TRBJ2-7
size: .

CDR3: CASSPSGTPYGYTEAFF
V: TRBV28
J: TRBJ1-1
size: .

CDR3: CASSREGGNTGELFF
V: TRBV6-5
J: TRBJ2-2
size: .

CDR3: CASRVDYPGEGRTDTQYF
V: TRBV2
J: TRBJ2-3
size: .

CDR3: CASSLGGGGASYEQYF
V: TRBV13
J: TRBJ2-7
size: .

CDR3: CASSQRNVGTDTQYF
V: TRBV4-3
J: TRBJ2-3
size: .

CDR3: CATAGAPYNEQFF
V: TRBV10-3
J: TRBJ2-1
size: .

CDR3: CASSPGTATNEKLFF
V: TRBV19
J: TRBJ1-4
size: many

CDR3: CASSPRGVSYEQYF
V: TRBV2
J: TRBJ2-7
size: .

CDR3: CASSEGTSGTDTQYF
V: TRBV6-1
J: TRBJ2-3
size: few

CDR3: CASSLAGGSDTQYF
V: TRBV7-9
J: TRBJ2-3
size: .

CDR3: CASSLKTGLNEQFF
V: TRBV7-3
J: TRBJ2-1
size: .

CDR3: CAWKWASGSHEQYF
V: TRBV30
J: TRBJ2-7
size: .

CDR3: CASSRGLTIGTDTQYF
V: TRBV7-9
J: TRBJ2-3
size: .

CDR3: CASSPVRDTEAFF
V: TRBV7-2
J: TRBJ1-1
size: .

CDR3: CASSGQGRETQYF
V: TRBV6-6
J: TRBJ2-5
size: .

CDR3: CAWSKGTTGELFF
V: TRBV30
J: TRBJ2-2
size: .

CDR3: CASSLMAVSMNTEAFF
V: TRBV27
J: TRBJ1-1
size: .

CDR3: CATRGVSSGNTIYF
V: TRBV10-3
J: TRBJ1-3
size: .

CDR3: CASTAPGQLRRGYTF
V: TRBV6-5
J: TRBJ1-2
size: .

CDR3: CASSPGTDPTYEQYF
V: TRBV28
J: TRBJ2-7
size: .

CDR3: CASSSQSATAQETQYF
V: TRBV27
J: TRBJ2-5
size: .

CDR3: CASSLATGDFNGYTF
V: TRBV7-9
J: TRBJ1-2
size: .

CDR3: CASRLDFPNTGELFF
V: TRBV25-1
J: TRBJ2-2
size: .

CDR3: CASSLTRVGELFF
V: TRBV7-2
J: TRBJ2-2
size: .

CDR3: CASSLGDPTEAFF
V: TRBV7-9
J: TRBJ1-1
size: .

CDR3: CASSPTWTGIEAFF
V: TRBV6-6
J: TRBJ1-1
size: .

CDR3: CASSGSGGNQPQHF
V: TRBV25-1
J: TRBJ1-5
size: .

CDR3: CASSPKGLTEAFF
V: TRBV11-2
J: TRBJ1-1
size: .